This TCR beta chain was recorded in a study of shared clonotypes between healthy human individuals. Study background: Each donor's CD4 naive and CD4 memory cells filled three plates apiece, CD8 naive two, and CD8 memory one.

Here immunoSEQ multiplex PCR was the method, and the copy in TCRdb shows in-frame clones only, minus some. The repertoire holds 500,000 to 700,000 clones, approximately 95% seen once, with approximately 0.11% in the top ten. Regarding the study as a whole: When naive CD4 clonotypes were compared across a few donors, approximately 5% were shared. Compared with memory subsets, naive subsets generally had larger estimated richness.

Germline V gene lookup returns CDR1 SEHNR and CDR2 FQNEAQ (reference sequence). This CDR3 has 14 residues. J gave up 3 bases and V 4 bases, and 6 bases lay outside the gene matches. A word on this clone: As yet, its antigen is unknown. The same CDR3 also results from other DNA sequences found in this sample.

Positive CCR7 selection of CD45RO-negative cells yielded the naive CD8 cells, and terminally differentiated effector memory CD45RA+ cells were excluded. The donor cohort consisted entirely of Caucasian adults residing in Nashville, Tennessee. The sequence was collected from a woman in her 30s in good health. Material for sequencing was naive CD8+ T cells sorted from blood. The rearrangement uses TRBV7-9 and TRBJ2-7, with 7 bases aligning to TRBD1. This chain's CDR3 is CASSSTTGSYEQYF. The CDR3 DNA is TGTGCCAGCAGCTCGACGACAGGGAGCTACGAGCAGTACTTC.